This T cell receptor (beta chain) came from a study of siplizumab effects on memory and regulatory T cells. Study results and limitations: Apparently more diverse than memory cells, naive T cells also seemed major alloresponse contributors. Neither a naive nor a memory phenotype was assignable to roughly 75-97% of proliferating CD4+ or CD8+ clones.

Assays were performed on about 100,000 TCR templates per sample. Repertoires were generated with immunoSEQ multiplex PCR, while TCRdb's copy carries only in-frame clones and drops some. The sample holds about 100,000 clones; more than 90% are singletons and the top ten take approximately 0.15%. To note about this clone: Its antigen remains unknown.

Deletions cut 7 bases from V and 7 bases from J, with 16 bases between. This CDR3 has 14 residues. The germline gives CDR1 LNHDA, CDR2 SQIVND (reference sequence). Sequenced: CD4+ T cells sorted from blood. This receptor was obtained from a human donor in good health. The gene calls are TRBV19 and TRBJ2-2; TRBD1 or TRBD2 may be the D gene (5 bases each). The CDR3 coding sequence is TGTGCCAGTAAGGTGTCGGGGCAAGGCGGGGAGCTGTTTTTT. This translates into CASKVSGQGGELFF.